A single sample is the source of the 8 T cell receptor beta chains below, sequenced in a study of glioma-infiltrating T cells after dendritic cell vaccination. The method was immunoSEQ multiplex PCR; TCRdb's version includes in-frame clones alone and lacks a portion of them. The data hold over 90,000 clones, with approximately 80% observed a single time. The time point denotes: after dendritic cell vaccination, including at tumor progression/relapse. This specimen consisted of blood, obtained after dendritic cell vaccination. The receptors were gathered from a human donor with glioblastoma.

The V call is TRBV6-1, the J call TRBJ2-3, with D uncertain. Trimming cost V 6 bases and J 1 base, with 8 bases left between them. This CDR3 region has 13 residues. In germline, CDR1 is MNHNS, CDR2 SASEGT. CDR3 loop: CASRLLGTDTQYF. The CDR3 DNA reads TGTGCCAGCAGACTCTTAGGCACAGATACGCAGTATTTT.

The chain uses TRBV4-1 and TRBJ2-3; D perhaps matches TRBD2 (6 bases). The CDR3 is 15 residues long. V was clipped by 0 bases and J by 8 bases, with 15 bases between them. The germline CDR1 and CDR2 sequences are MGHRA and YSYEKL. Written as DNA, the CDR3 is TGCGCCAGCAGCCAAGACGGGCCTGTCGGGGGTACGCAGTATTTT. This gives the protein CASSQDGPVGGTQYF.

The chain has TRBV18 and TRBJ2-5; 7 positions match TRBD1. Germline V lookup: CDR1 KGHSH, CDR2 LQKENI. V shed 3 bases and J 3 bases; nucleotides not matched to a gene: 7. The CDR3 consists of 15 residues. As DNA, the CDR3 is TGTGCCAGCTCACCGACTACCGGGACAGAAGAGACCCAGTACTTC. Translation: CASSPTTGTEETQYF.

This chain uses TRBV28 with TRBJ1-5; a possible D gene is TRBD1 (6 bases). CDR1 is MDHEN and CDR2 is SYDVKM in the germline V gene. The CDR3 sequence is 12 residues long. Trimming removed 6 bases from V and 7 bases from J, with 10 bases in between. The CDR3 bases are TGTGCCAGCAGACAGGGACCGCAGCCCCAGCATTTT. Translating gives CASRQGPQPQHF.

This clone has only one observation. J is TRBJ1-2 and V is TRBV5-1, with D possibly TRBD1 on 5 matching bases. Germline V CDR1 and CDR2: SGHRS, YFSETQ. Between the trimmed V and J ends, which lost 4 bases and 4 bases, there was a span of 17 bases. The CDR3 contains 15 residues. The CDR3 DNA follows: TGCGCCAGCAGCCGTGAAAGGGGAAGCAGCTATGGCTACACCTTC. Its protein is CASSRERGSSYGYTF.

This sequence joins TRBV5-1 and TRBJ1-2; the match to TRBD1 covers 7 bases. The CDR3 is 13 amino acids. Trimming at V came to 1 base and at J to 5 bases, leaving 2 bases not matched to a gene. Germline V gene sequence: CDR1 SGHRS, CDR2 YFSETQ. In DNA form, the CDR3 reads TGCGCCAGCAGCTTGACAGGGGAGTATGGCTACACCTTC. Encoded protein: CASSLTGEYGYTF. The full variable domain, completed using reference TRBV5-1 and TRBJ1-2, is KAGVTQTPRYLIKTRGQQVTLSCSPISGHRSVSWYQQTPGQGLQFLFEYFSETQRNKGNFPGRFSGRQFSNSRSEMNVSTLELGDSALYLCASSLTGEYGYTFGSGTRLTVV.

In DNA, the CDR3 is TGCGCCAGCAGCCAAGAAGGGACTAGTATTGGTGAGCAGTTCTTC. This translates into CASSQEGTSIGEQFF. The chain couples TRBV4-1 to TRBJ2-1; 8 bases are shared with TRBD2. V gave up 0 bases and J gave up 9 bases; unmatched junction bases: 7. The CDR3 extends over 15 amino acids. CDR1 is MGHRA, CDR2 YSYEKL, per germline.

The rearrangement uses TRBV4-1 and TRBJ1-4; 7 bases are shared with TRBD1. From germline, CDR1 is MGHRA and CDR2 YSYEKL. J lost 3 bases, V lost 0 bases, and 4 bases had no gene match. This CDR3 has 16 residues. The CDR3 reads CASSQDRGQANEKLFF. The CDR3 nucleotides read TGCGCCAGCAGCCAAGATCGAGGACAGGCTAATGAAAAACTGTTTTTT.